What follows are 25 T cell receptor beta chains derived from one specimen sequenced in a study of blood T cell repertoires in COVID-19. The table came from immunoSEQ multiplex PCR; TCRdb's copy has only in-frame clones and leaves some out. Counted here are about 180,000 clones, over 75% occurring once; the ten biggest clones make up less than 30%. The sequenced sample consisted of peripheral blood. Source of these receptors: a woman in her sixties or seventies with acute or convalescent COVID-19.

The rearrangement links TRBV19 to TRBJ1-3, with D possibly matching TRBD1 (5 bases). CDR1 is LNHDA and CDR2 is SQIVND in the germline V gene (reference sequence). There are 15 residues in the CDR3. Trimming pared 5 bases from V and 5 bases from J, leaving 16 bases between. The CDR3 DNA sequence: TGTGCCAGTAGTCCCCTTCGGGGGGGTCGAAACACCATATATTTT. It specifies CASSPLRGGRNTIYF. Supplemented by reference TRBV19 and TRBJ1-3, the full variable domain reads DGGITQSPKYLFRKEGQNVTLSCEQNLNHDAMYWYRQDPGQGLRLIYYSQIVNDFQKGDIAEGYSVSREKKESFPLTVTSAQKNPTAFYLCASSPLRGGRNTIYFGEGSWLTVV.

This clone was found a few times. V gene TRBV9 combines with J gene TRBJ1-1, with 8 bases matching TRBD1. Losses at the gene ends were 4 bases for V and 5 bases for J; bases not matched to a gene: 4. This CDR3 has 13 residues. Per the germline V gene, CDR1 is SGDLS and CDR2 is YYNGEE. CDR3 amino acids: CASSIGQGTEAFF. CDR3 DNA: TGTGCCAGCAGCATCGGACAGGGAACTGAAGCTTTCTTT.

J is TRBJ2-7 and V is TRBV7-3; D gene ambiguous. Trimming left V 1 base short and J 0 bases short, with 10 bases between. Germline CDR1 and CDR2: SGHTA and FQGTGA. CDR3 length: 15 amino acids. CDR3 amino acids: CASSLNPGASYEQYF. CDR3 nucleotide sequence: TGTGCCAGCAGCTTAAATCCCGGTGCCTCCTACGAGCAGTACTTC.

The chain joins TRBV3-1 (or the pseudogene TRBV3-2) to TRBJ1-2; maybe TRBD1 (5 bases). V was cut by 0 bases and J by 8 bases, with 16 bases left in between. Germline CDR1 and CDR2: LGHDT and YNNKEL (reference sequence). The CDR3 loop spans 15 amino acids. The CDR3 spells CASSQDITGVRGYTF. CDR3 DNA: TGTGCCAGCAGCCAAGATATAACGGGGGTGCGCGGCTACACCTTC.

V is TRBV6-1 and J is TRBJ1-2; D gene uncertain. The V end was cut by 1 base, the J end by 4 bases, with 4 bases between. The length of the CDR3 is 12 residues. CDR1 is MNHNS and CDR2 is SASEGT in the germline V gene. Here the CDR3 reads CASSEDSYGYTF. CDR3 coding DNA: TGTGCCAGCAGTGAAGACAGCTATGGCTACACCTTC.

The V call is TRBV6-2 or TRBV6-3, the J call TRBJ2-1; 11 nucleotides align to TRBD2. Looked up from germline, CDR1 is MNHEY and CDR2 is SVGEGT. J was trimmed by 7 bases and V by 5 bases; bases with no gene match: 1. The CDR3 runs 13 residues. The CDR3, as DNA: TGTGCCAGCAGTCGGACTAGCGGGAATGAGCAGTTCTTC. This encodes CASSRTSGNEQFF.

As DNA, the CDR3 is TGTGCCAGCAGCTCTGACAGGGTCCTGGCTACTTTCACCTTC. Amino acid sequence: CASSSDRVLATFTF. The gene calls are TRBV7-2 and TRBJ1-2; TRBD1 matches 7 bases. Trimming cost V 4 bases and J 13 bases; bases outside gene matches: 15. Germline-derived CDR1 and CDR2 are SGHTA and FQGNSA. This CDR3 region has 14 residues.

The CDR3 is CASSLRQGNNSPLHF. The CDR3 DNA follows: TGTGCCAGCAGCTTGCGACAGGGGAATAATTCACCCCTCCACTTT. V usage is TRBV5-6 and J usage is TRBJ1-6; 8 bases fit TRBD1. There are 15 residues in the CDR3. Germline CDR1 and CDR2: SGHDT and YYEEEE. Trimming at V came to 1 base and at J to 5 bases, leaving 2 bases not matched to a gene. The full variable domain, in which reference TRBV5-6 and TRBJ1-6 provide the parts outside the CDR3, is DAGVTQSPTHLIKTRGQQVTLRCSPKSGHDTVSWYQQALGQGPQFIFQYYEEEERQRGNFPDRFSGHQFPNYSSELNVNALLLGDSALYLCASSLRQGNNSPLHFGNGTRLTVT.

The chain recombines TRBV7-2 with TRBJ2-1; 14 positions agree with TRBD2. J gave up 4 bases and V 4 bases, and 9 bases lay outside the gene matches. CDR1 SGHTA and CDR2 FQGNSA come from the germline V gene. The CDR3 is 18 residues long. The CDR3 region has the DNA TGTGCCAGCAGCTATCCCGGGACTAGCGGGAGTAAGTACAATGAGCAGTTCTTC. Residues: CASSYPGTSGSKYNEQFF.

The chain combines TRBV2 with TRBJ2-5; no reliable D call. This CDR3 comprises 15 residues. Between the trimmed V and J ends, which lost 2 bases and 5 bases, there was a span of 15 bases. Germline V gives CDR1 SNHLY, CDR2 FYNNEI. CDR3 coding DNA: TGTGCCAGCAGTGAACAGCAGGTCGGTGCGGAGACCCAGTACTTC. Translating gives CASSEQQVGAETQYF.

This chain joins TRBV2 and TRBJ2-1, with 7 nucleotides matching TRBD1. V gave up 9 bases and J gave up 2 bases; unmatched junction bases: 4. The V gene's germline CDR1 is SNHLY and CDR2 FYNNEI. This CDR3 spans 13 amino acids. The CDR3 region is CASTGQPYNEQFF. The CDR3 region has the DNA TGTGCCAGTACGGGACAGCCCTACAATGAGCAGTTCTTC.

The V and J genes are TRBV4-1 and TRBJ1-5; 7 nucleotides line up with TRBD1. The CDR3 consists of 16 residues. Trimming cost V 0 bases and J 5 bases; bases outside gene matches: 7. Germline assignment: CDR1 MGHRA and CDR2 YSYEKL. Written as DNA, the CDR3 is TGCGCCAGCAGCCAAGAAGCGACAGGGATGTATCAGCCCCAGCATTTT. Its translation is CASSQEATGMYQPQHF.

The V and J genes are TRBV30 and TRBJ2-1, with D unclear. V was cut by 1 base and J by 8 bases, with 9 bases left in between. The CDR3 runs 12 residues. In germline, CDR1 is GTSNPN, CDR2 SVGIG (reference sequence). The CDR3 here is CAWSDPQDEQFF. The CDR3, as DNA: TGTGCCTGGAGTGATCCGCAGGATGAGCAGTTCTTC.

The genes are TRBV2 and TRBJ1-1, with a tentative D call TRBD1 (5 bases). V was trimmed by 1 base and J by 1 base, leaving 10 bases between them. Germline assignment: CDR1 SNHLY and CDR2 FYNNEI. This CDR3 has 15 amino acids. The CDR3, as DNA: TGTGCCAGCAGTGAAGGTAGCGGGGGGAACACTGAAGCTTTCTTT. This sequence encodes CASSEGSGGNTEAFF.

V usage is TRBV7-9 and J usage is TRBJ2-3; 7 bases align to TRBD2. This CDR3 comprises 14 residues. The ends lost 2 bases at V and 6 bases at J; junction bases unmatched: 5. Germline V gives CDR1 SEHNR, CDR2 FQNEAQ (reference sequence). CDR3 DNA sequence: TGTGCCAGCAGCTTACAGGGAGGGGTGGATACGCAGTATTTT. This gives the protein CASSLQGGVDTQYF.

For the CDR3, the DNA is TGTGCCAGCAAAAACAGGTTATTCGAGCAGTACTTC. Amino acids: CASKNRLFEQYF. This chain uses TRBV2 with TRBJ2-7; D perhaps matches TRBD1 (5 bases). Germline V gene sequence: CDR1 SNHLY, CDR2 FYNNEI. This CDR3 region has 12 residues. V was shortened by 7 bases and J by 6 bases, with 13 bases between the two germline ends.

The genes are TRBV7-2 and TRBJ2-6, with D unclear. CDR1 is SGHTA and CDR2 is FQGNSA in the germline V gene. The CDR3 is made up of 16 amino acids. Trimming took off 2 bases at V and 0 bases at J, with 8 bases between the two ends. CDR3 in DNA: TGTGCCAGCAGCTTATGGGCCCCCTCTGGGGCCAACGTCCTGACTTTC. Residues: CASSLWAPSGANVLTF.

The gene calls are TRBV6-1 and TRBJ1-6; TRBD1 matches at 10 bases. The CDR3 is 14 residues long. V lost 7 bases to trimming and J lost 8 bases; unmatched junction nucleotides: 5. The germline gives CDR1 MNHNS, CDR2 SASEGT. The CDR3 loop reads CASTLGQGDSPLHF. The DNA of the CDR3 is TGTGCCAGCACCTTAGGACAGGGGGATTCACCCCTCCACTTT.

V is TRBV2 and J is TRBJ2-1; no clear D. The CDR3 runs to 13 residues. Trimming removed 5 bases at V and 4 bases at J, with 9 bases between. The germline V gene encodes CDR1 SNHLY and CDR2 FYNNEI. The CDR3: CASSRDTYNEQFF. The CDR3 bases are TGTGCCAGCAGTCGCGACACATACAATGAGCAGTTCTTC.

The chain uses TRBV13 and TRBJ2-7; 9 bases are a match to TRBD1. The CDR3 runs to 14 residues. The germline V gene encodes CDR1 PRHDT and CDR2 FYEKMQ (reference sequence). V shed 4 bases and J 2 bases; nucleotides not matched to a gene: 3. Here the CDR3 DNA reads TGTGCCAGCAGCTCGGGACAGGGACCCTACGAGCAGTACTTC. It codes for CASSSGQGPYEQYF.

V and J are TRBV9 and TRBJ1-3, with D uncertain. The CDR3 sequence is 13 residues long. V lost 5 bases to trimming and J lost 0 bases, with 6 bases between them. Germline V gene lookup returns CDR1 SGDLS and CDR2 YYNGEE. The CDR3: CASRGLSGNTIYF. CDR3 in DNA: TGTGCCAGCAGAGGACTCTCTGGAAACACCATATATTTT.

The chain has TRBV29-1 and TRBJ1-1, with D maybe TRBD1 (5 bases). The V end was cut by 4 bases, the J end by 4 bases, with 13 bases between. The germline V gene has CDR1 SQVTM and CDR2 ANQGSEA. The CDR3 covers 13 residues. CDR3 loop: CSVVGQAGTEAFF. CDR3 nucleotide sequence: TGCAGCGTTGTGGGGCAGGCTGGCACTGAAGCTTTCTTT. Combining the CDR3 with reference TRBV29-1 and TRBJ1-1 gives the whole variable domain SAVISQKPSRDICQRGTSLTIQCQVDSQVTMMFWYRQQPGQSLTLIATANQGSEATYESGFVIDKFPISRPNLTFSTLTVSNMSPEDSSIYLCSVVGQAGTEAFFGQGTRLTVV.

The chain carries TRBV21-1 and TRBJ1-5; whether TRBD1, the table's D call, matches the DNA was not checked. TRBV21-1 is a recognized pseudogene. This CDR3 is 17 amino acids long. The CDR3 spells CAPRRVGTGVGNQPQHF. CDR3 in DNA: TGTGCCCCCAGACGGGTCGGGACAGGGGTAGGGAATCAGCCCCAGCATTTT.

The chain uses TRBV2 and TRBJ2-7, with 9 positions matching TRBD2. Trimming at V came to 5 bases and at J to 3 bases, leaving 8 bases not matched to a gene. The germline V gene has CDR1 SNHLY and CDR2 FYNNEI. The CDR3 covers 15 residues. In DNA form, the CDR3 reads TGTGCCAGCAGTCAAGGCGGGAGGGTGGGCTACGAGCAGTACTTC. Translated, it gives CASSQGGRVGYEQYF.

J is TRBJ1-1 and V is TRBV5-1; D is unresolved. The ends were cut back, 2 bases at V and 0 bases at J, with 8 bases in the middle. The CDR3 has 14 amino acids. Germline-derived CDR1 and CDR2 are SGHRS and YFSETQ. Written as DNA, the CDR3 is TGCGCCAGCAGCTTCTACGATCTGAACACTGAAGCTTTCTTT. Protein: CASSFYDLNTEAFF.